A single sample gave rise to the 32 T cell receptor beta chains below, sequenced in a study of cytomegalovirus exposure and HLA in healthy donors. The study ran its PCR with 60 Vbeta and 13 Jbeta primers. Measured with immunoSEQ multiplex PCR; TCRdb has only the in-frame clones, and not every one. Of 130,000 or so clones listed, about three quarters are singletons. Sequencing was performed on PBMCs. Receptors originate from a man aged 40-55 years in good health and CMV-seronegative.

The genes are TRBV10-1 and TRBJ2-2, with 9 bases fitting TRBD1. Unmatched junction bases numbered 1, after V lost 3 bases and J lost 5 bases. CDR1 and CDR2 (germline): WNHNN, SYGVQD (reference sequence). The CDR3 has 14 residues. In DNA form, the CDR3 reads TGCGCCAGCAGTGAAGGGACAGGGACCGGGGAGCTGTTTTTT. This encodes CASSEGTGTGELFF.

The chain couples TRBV29-1 to TRBJ2-5, with D perhaps TRBD2 (7 bases). In germline, CDR1 is SQVTM, CDR2 ANQGSEA. The CDR3 is made up of 13 amino acids. Trimming shortened V by 3 bases and J by 2 bases, and 10 bases separated the two germline ends. The CDR3 bases are TGCAGCGTTGACGGGGGGCGGCAAGAGACCCAGTACTTC. This sequence encodes CSVDGGRQETQYF.

This chain joins TRBV13 and TRBJ2-2, with 10 bases fitting TRBD1. The CDR3 is made up of 15 amino acids. Losses at the gene ends were 2 bases for V and 6 bases for J; bases not matched to a gene: 3. The germline CDR1 and CDR2 sequences are PRHDT and FYEKMQ (reference sequence). The CDR3 sequence: CASSLRGQGPGELFF. Written as DNA, the CDR3 is TGTGCCAGCAGCTTAAGGGGACAGGGGCCCGGGGAGCTGTTTTTT. The full variable domain, in which reference TRBV13 and TRBJ2-2 provide the parts outside the CDR3, is AAGVIQSPRHLIKEKRETATLKCYPIPRHDTVYWYQQGPGQDPQFLISFYEKMQSDKGSIPDRFSAQQFSDYHSELNMSSLELGDSALYFCASSLRGQGPGELFFGEGSRLTVL.

This clone was observed once. The rearrangement uses TRBV11-2 and TRBJ2-1; TRBD1 is a possible D gene (5 bases). Trimming removed 2 bases from V and 8 bases from J, with 13 bases in between. The CDR3 loop spans 14 amino acids. Germline assignment: CDR1 SGHAT and CDR2 FQNNGV. CDR3 bases: TGTGCCAGCAGCTTATATCAGGGTAGAGATGAGCAGTTCTTC. It yields the protein CASSLYQGRDEQFF.

Only one count was recorded for this clone. This rearrangement joins TRBV7-8 to TRBJ2-1; D might be TRBD2 (7 bases). CDR3 size: 15 residues. CDR1 and CDR2 (germline): SGHVS, FQNEAQ. V was shortened by 0 bases and J by 6 bases, with 12 bases between the two germline ends. CDR3 sequence: CASSLAAGAVNEQFF. Written as DNA, the CDR3 is TGTGCCAGCAGCTTAGCGGCGGGGGCGGTCAATGAGCAGTTCTTC.

The gene calls are TRBV6-5 and TRBJ2-7, with D maybe TRBD1 (6 bases). Germline CDR1 is MNHEY and CDR2 is SVGAGI. V was clipped by 8 bases and J by 4 bases, with 18 bases between them. CDR3 length: 14 residues. The CDR3 region has the DNA TGTGCCAGCCGTTTCAGGGGTCGCCCATACGAGCAGTACTTC. This codes for CASRFRGRPYEQYF.

The chain combines TRBV7-9 with TRBJ2-1; 10 bases are a match to TRBD1. Germline V gene sequence: CDR1 SEHNR, CDR2 FQNEAQ (reference sequence). CDR3 length equals 16 residues. The V segment lost 1 base and the J segment 2 bases; nucleotides outside the gene matches: 2. The CDR3 reads CASSLVTGGPYNEQFF. The DNA for the CDR3 is TGTGCCAGCAGCTTAGTGACAGGGGGCCCCTACAATGAGCAGTTCTTC.

The chain combines TRBV6-5 with TRBJ2-7, with a possible D match to TRBD2 (6 bases). The CDR3 consists of 13 residues. Trimming stripped 2 bases from V and 5 bases from J, with 10 bases between. From germline, CDR1 is MNHEY and CDR2 SVGAGI. The CDR3 bases are TGTGCCAGCAGTTACGACTGGGGGGACGAGCAGTACTTC. It translates to CASSYDWGDEQYF.

This clone has a handful of counts. This chain uses TRBV6-5 with TRBJ1-4; 7 bases fit TRBD1. Trimming cost V 5 bases and J 1 base; bases outside gene matches: 4. The germline V gene encodes CDR1 MNHEY and CDR2 SVGAGI. CDR3 size: 15 residues. CDR3 sequence: CASSVTGETNEKLFF. DNA for the CDR3: TGTGCCAGCAGTGTAACAGGGGAAACTAATGAAAAACTGTTTTTT.

The V gene is TRBV29-1, the J gene TRBJ1-1; 7 nucleotides align to TRBD1. The V gene end was trimmed by 7 bases and the J gene end by 0 bases; junction bases not matched to a gene: 2. CDR1 is SQVTM and CDR2 is ANQGSEA in the germline V gene. This CDR3 spans 12 amino acids. CDR3 in amino acids: CSADRVNTEAFF. DNA for the CDR3: TGCAGCGCCGACAGGGTGAACACTGAAGCTTTCTTT.

The chain couples TRBV28 to TRBJ2-2; perhaps TRBD1 as D (7 bases). The CDR3 is 16 amino acids. CDR1 MDHEN and CDR2 SYDVKM come from the germline V gene. V was cut by 7 bases and J by 1 base, with 16 bases left in between. CDR3 loop: CASISGDRKNTGELFF. Here the CDR3 DNA reads TGTGCCAGCATTTCGGGGGACAGAAAGAACACCGGGGAGCTGTTTTTT.

The gene calls are TRBV4-3 and TRBJ2-1, with 7 positions matching TRBD1. CDR1 LGHNA and CDR2 YSLEER come from the germline V gene. Trimming removed 0 bases from V and 7 bases from J; junction bases left unmatched: 3. CDR3 size: 14 residues. This CDR3 is CASSQEGQRNEQFF. CDR3 bases: TGCGCCAGCAGCCAAGAGGGACAGAGAAATGAGCAGTTCTTC.

This chain joins TRBV6-5 and TRBJ2-6; D gene unclear. The CDR3 extends over 13 amino acids. V lost 8 bases and J lost 4, with 9 bases in between. Germline CDR1 MNHEY, CDR2 SVGAGI. This CDR3 reads CASGTVGANVLTF. CDR3 coding DNA: TGTGCCAGCGGAACAGTCGGGGCCAACGTCCTGACTTTC.

J is TRBJ2-7 and V is TRBV5-4; D perhaps matches TRBD1 (5 bases). CDR1 SGHNT and CDR2 YYREEE come from the germline V gene (reference sequence). The CDR3 spans 16 residues. Between the trimmed V and J ends, which lost 4 bases and 5 bases, there was a span of 22 bases. CDR3 region: CASSGLGAQSRNEQYF. CDR3 coding DNA: TGTGCCAGCAGCGGGCTAGGGGCCCAATCCCGTAACGAGCAGTACTTC.

The rearrangement links TRBV19 to TRBJ2-2; the D is unclear. V lost 3 bases and J lost 5, with 4 bases in between. Germline V gene sequence: CDR1 LNHDA, CDR2 SQIVND (reference sequence). The CDR3 runs to 12 residues. Written as DNA, the CDR3 is TGTGCCAGTAGTATGAGGACCGGGGAGCTGTTTTTT. This sequence encodes CASSMRTGELFF.

The chain is built from TRBV5-6 and TRBJ2-5; D remains unclear. V lost 0 bases, J lost 2 bases, and 11 bases lay in between. CDR1 and CDR2 from the germline V gene are SGHDT and YYEEEE. This CDR3 comprises 15 residues. The DNA of the CDR3 is TGTGCCAGCAGCTTGGGGGCAGGCCTTCAAGAGACCCAGTACTTC. Amino acid sequence: CASSLGAGLQETQYF.

The genes are TRBV10-3 and TRBJ2-3, with 12 bases fitting TRBD1. The CDR3 runs 17 residues. Per the germline V gene, CDR1 is ENHRY and CDR2 is SYGVKD. Germline trimming cut 7 bases from V and 1 base from J; bases unmatched to any gene: 9. CDR3 nucleotides: TGTGCCATCACTTCGCCGGGACAGGGGGCACGCACAGATACGCAGTATTTT. It codes for CAITSPGQGARTDTQYF.

V usage is TRBV6-6 and J usage is TRBJ1-1; D gene uncertain. CDR3 length: 14 amino acids. CDR1 and CDR2 (germline): MNHNY, SVGAGI (reference sequence). V was trimmed by 6 bases and J by 3 bases, leaving 14 bases between them. The DNA for the CDR3 is TGTGCCAGCAGGCTACCTTTGGCGGACACTGAAGCTTTCTTT. Amino acid sequence: CASRLPLADTEAFF.

This clone was picked up a small number of times. This chain joins TRBV1 and TRBJ2-7; no check of the table's D call, TRBD2, against the DNA was made. TRBV1 is given as a pseudogene. The CDR3 is made up of 15 amino acids. CDR3 nucleotides: TGCACCAGCAGCCAAGAGAGCGGGAGAACCGACGAGCAGTACTTC. This gives the protein CTSSQESGRTDEQYF.

As DNA, the CDR3 is TGCGCCAGCAGCCACGCCGGGACAGGGGAATACGAGCAGTACTTC. Translation: CASSHAGTGEYEQYF. This chain joins TRBV4-1 and TRBJ2-7; 10 bases fit TRBD1. The CDR3 spans 15 residues. Germline CDR1 and CDR2: MGHRA and YSYEKL. V was clipped by 3 bases and J by 4 bases; unmatched bases: 6.

V is TRBV7-6 and J is TRBJ2-3; 11 bases align to TRBD2. CDR3 length equals 17 residues. In germline, CDR1 is SGHVS, CDR2 FNYEAQ. V dropped 1 base and J dropped 2; count of bases not matched to a gene: 5. In DNA, the CDR3 is TGTGCCAGCAGCTTAGACGGTAGCGGGGGGGCCACAGATACGCAGTATTTT. Its protein product is CASSLDGSGGATDTQYF.

This clone came up once. CDR3 amino acids: CATSQAGRSYEQYF. The CDR3 nucleotides are TGCGCCACCTCTCAGGCGGGAAGGTCCTACGAGCAGTACTTC. The V call is TRBV5-1, the J call TRBJ2-7; a weak D match, TRBD2 (6 bases). Germline V CDR1 and CDR2: SGHRS, YFSETQ. The CDR3 length is 14 residues. Trimming removed 9 bases from V and 1 base from J, with 17 bases in between. The full variable domain, rest sourced from reference TRBV5-1 and TRBJ2-7, is KAGVTQTPRYLIKTRGQQVTLSCSPISGHRSVSWYQQTPGQGLQFLFEYFSETQRNKGNFPGRFSGRQFSNSRSEMNVSTLELGDSALYLCATSQAGRSYEQYFGPGTRLTVT.

The rearrangement joins TRBV27 to TRBJ2-5; tentatively, D is TRBD1 (6 bases). The CDR3 sequence is 14 residues long. Germline values: CDR1 MNHEY, CDR2 SMNVEV (reference sequence). Deletions cut 4 bases from V and 2 bases from J, with 11 bases between. CDR3: CASSSRQEQETQYF. As DNA, the CDR3 is TGTGCCAGCAGTTCCCGACAGGAGCAAGAGACCCAGTACTTC.

This clone was observed once. The V gene is TRBV5-1, the J gene TRBJ2-5; 13 bases align to TRBD2. This CDR3 has 18 residues. Germline CDR1 SGHRS, CDR2 YFSETQ. Trimming removed 4 bases from V and 0 bases from J; junction bases left unmatched: 9. CDR3 sequence (DNA): TGCGCCAGCAGCACAGGACTAGCGGGGGACCCATACCAAGAGACCCAGTACTTC. Amino acids: CASSTGLAGDPYQETQYF. The whole variable domain, filled in from reference TRBV5-1 and TRBJ2-5, reads KAGVTQTPRYLIKTRGQQVTLSCSPISGHRSVSWYQQTPGQGLQFLFEYFSETQRNKGNFPGRFSGRQFSNSRSEMNVSTLELGDSALYLCASSTGLAGDPYQETQYFGPGTRLLVL.

This clone has just a few counts. This chain uses TRBV28 with TRBJ2-3; no definite D call. Germline loops: CDR1 MDHEN, CDR2 SYDVKM. This CDR3 spans 14 amino acids. Trimming shortened V by 5 bases and J by 13 bases, and 22 bases separated the two germline ends. CDR3 sequence: CASSPRVTPSKEYF. The DNA for the CDR3 is TGTGCCAGCAGTCCCCGGGTGACCCCCTCGAAAGAGTATTTT.

As concerns this clone: One junction end does not reproduce the germline sequence, and a read error may be involved. The rearrangement joins TRBV7-9 to TRBJ2-1; TRBD2 matches 9 bases. CDR1 is SEHNR, CDR2 FQNEAQ, per germline (reference sequence). The CDR3 is 16 residues long. The CDR3 region is CSSSHHGTSLYNEQFF. CDR3 sequence (DNA): TGTTCCAGCAGCCATCACGGGACTAGCCTCTACAATGAGCAGTTCTTC.

The chain employs TRBV5-1 and TRBJ2-7, with TRBD1 as a possible D gene (6 bases). The ends were cut back, 4 bases at V and 4 bases at J, with 12 bases in the middle. Germline loops: CDR1 SGHRS, CDR2 YFSETQ. The CDR3 length is 13 residues. CDR3 nucleotides: TGCGCCAGCAGCCAAGGACAGCCTTACGAGCAGTACTTC. Translating gives CASSQGQPYEQYF.

This chain connects TRBV5-1 to TRBJ2-3; 8 positions match TRBD1. The CDR3 loop spans 15 amino acids. The V gene's germline CDR1 is SGHRS and CDR2 YFSETQ. The junction had 5 bases not matched to a gene; V was cut back by 4 bases and J by 1 base. The CDR3 region is CASSTGQGRTDTQYF. The DNA of the CDR3 is TGCGCCAGCAGCACAGGACAGGGTCGCACAGATACGCAGTATTTT.

The chain employs TRBV7-2 and TRBJ2-1, with a possible D match to TRBD1 (6 bases). V gave up 5 bases and J gave up 2 bases, with 10 bases separating them. The CDR3 contains 14 residues. In germline, CDR1 is SGHTA, CDR2 FQGNSA. CDR3 DNA sequence: TGTGCCAGCAGCCAGGCAGGGGCCTACAATGAGCAGTTCTTC. Residues: CASSQAGAYNEQFF.

This clone was seen more than once but under ten times. This chain uses TRBV18 with TRBJ2-5; tentatively, D is TRBD1 (5 bases). Trimming left V 4 bases short and J 1 base short, with 7 bases between. Per germline, CDR1 KGHSH and CDR2 LQKENI. The length of the CDR3 is 13 residues. CDR3: CASSRTLQETQYF. CDR3 DNA sequence: TGTGCCAGCTCACGGACACTCCAAGAGACCCAGTACTTC.

The chain uses TRBV5-5 and TRBJ2-2; D uncertain. Germline V lookup: CDR1 SGHKS, CDR2 YYEKEE (reference sequence). V was trimmed by 1 base and J by 6 bases, leaving 16 bases between them. The length of the CDR3 is 16 residues. This chain's CDR3 is CASSLNSASVSGELFF. For the CDR3, the DNA is TGTGCCAGCAGCTTGAACTCTGCGTCGGTATCCGGGGAGCTGTTTTTT.

V and J are TRBV28 and TRBJ2-1, with 8 bases matching TRBD2. This CDR3 comprises 15 residues. The germline gives CDR1 MDHEN, CDR2 SYDVKM. The V and J ends lost 7 bases and 9 bases, in that order; junction bases with no gene match: 14. This chain's CDR3 is CASTSGGREGGEQFF. The CDR3 bases are TGTGCCAGCACCTCTGGGGGACGGGAGGGGGGTGAGCAGTTCTTC.